A single sample is the source of the 3 T cell receptor beta chains below, sequenced in a study of cytotoxic CD8 clonotypes in ibrutinib-treated CLL. Assay used: immunoSEQ multiplex PCR; TCRdb lists only in-frame clones, some missing. The table records around 27,000 clones, approximately 57% of them present only once. The input for sequencing was PBMCs, taken before ibrutinib treatment. The source of these receptors is a human donor with chronic lymphocytic leukemia.

The chain carries TRBV5-6 and TRBJ2-7; 9 bases line up with TRBD1. Germline V gene lookup returns CDR1 SGHDT and CDR2 YYEEEE. The junction had 9 bases not matched to a gene; V was cut back by 4 bases and J by 1 base. The CDR3 runs 16 residues. This CDR3 is CASSKPYRGRSYEQYF. The CDR3 bases are TGTGCCAGCAGCAAACCTTACAGGGGGCGGTCCTACGAGCAGTACTTC.

This clone was counted once. The chain is built from TRBV14 and TRBJ2-5; no firm D call. Germline V CDR1 and CDR2: SGHDN, FVKESK. The CDR3 spans 12 residues. V was shortened by 1 base and J by 6 bases, with 6 bases between the two germline ends. The CDR3 DNA is TGTGCCAGCAGCCAAGCCATCCAGACCCAGTACTTC. Protein: CASSQAIQTQYF.

This clone was observed a handful of times. V is TRBV28 and J is TRBJ2-6; no clear D gene. Germline loops: CDR1 MDHEN, CDR2 SYDVKM. V lost 6 bases and J 2 bases, leaving 2 bases between the germline ends. The CDR3 sequence is 12 residues long. The CDR3 protein is CASRTGANVLTF. CDR3 in DNA: TGTGCCAGCAGGACTGGGGCCAACGTCCTGACTTTC.